This record covers a single TCR beta chain. The record originates from a study of blood T cell repertoires in COVID-19. Across the study: The origin of the acute and convalescent COVID-19 samples was the United States, Italy and Spain. The analysed material was cDNA or gDNA that came from T cells, B-cell-depleted T cells, or PBMCs.

As originally analysed: Amplifying reference gene primers gave estimates of nucleated cell counts. Generated by immunoSEQ multiplex PCR, the TCRdb table keeps only in-frame clones and is missing some. The V and J calls and clone size come from that table; D and trimming were worked out from the DNA. Among approximately 50,000 clones listed, over 80% were seen once. Trimming cost V 4 bases and J 6 bases, with 13 bases left between them. The CDR3 sequence is 14 residues long. CDR1 is SGDLS and CDR2 is YYNGEE in the germline V gene. The V gene is TRBV9, the J gene TRBJ1-4; no clear D. The source material was peripheral blood. The origin of this receptor is a human donor in a cohort sampled during active COVID-19. In DNA form, the CDR3 reads TGTGCCAGCAGCCGAGGAGGCGTTTATGAAAAACTGTTTTTT. As protein: CASSRGGVYEKLFF.